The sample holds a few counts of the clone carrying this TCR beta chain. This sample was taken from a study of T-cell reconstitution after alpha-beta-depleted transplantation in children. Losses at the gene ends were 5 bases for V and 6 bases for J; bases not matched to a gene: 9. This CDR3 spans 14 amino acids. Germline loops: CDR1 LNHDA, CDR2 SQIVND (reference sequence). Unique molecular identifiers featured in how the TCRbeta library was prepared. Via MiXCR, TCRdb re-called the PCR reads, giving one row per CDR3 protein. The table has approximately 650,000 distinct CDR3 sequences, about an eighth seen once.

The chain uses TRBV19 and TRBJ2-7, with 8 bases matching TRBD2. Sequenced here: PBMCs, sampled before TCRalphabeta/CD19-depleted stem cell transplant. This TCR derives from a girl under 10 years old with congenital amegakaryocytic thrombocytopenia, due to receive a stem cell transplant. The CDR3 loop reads CASSPGLGGFEQYF. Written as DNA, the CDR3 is TGTGCCAGTAGTCCGGGACTAGGAGGGTTCGAGCAGTACTTC.